The T cell receptor beta chain described here comes from a study of T-cell reconstitution after alpha-beta-depleted transplantation in children. Germline V gene lookup returns CDR1 SNHLY and CDR2 FYNNEI. V trimming: 8 bases; J trimming: 4 bases; junction bases outside the gene matches: 7. The length of the CDR3 is 13 residues. Study-wide results and caveats: Some patients showed high day-60 TCRbeta diversity, which derived from surviving recipient T cells and thymic progenitors. A year post-transplant, T-cell counts and diversity derived mostly from newly produced T cells.

TCRbeta library construction was performed incorporating unique molecular identifiers. TCRdb called the PCR reads again in MiXCR, with one record for every CDR3 protein. This sample yields 300,000 to 400,000 distinct CDR3 sequences, of which around 15% are seen a single time; approximately 38% belongs to the top ten. This clonotype appeared a few times. Its target is unknown. Sample: PBMCs, mostly from graft donor cells, taken 360 days after TCRalphabeta/CD19-depleted stem cell transplant. The V gene is TRBV2, the J gene TRBJ2-7, with 8 bases aligning to TRBD1. This clonotype originated in a male patient between 2 and 10 years old who had a stem cell transplant for acute lymphoblastic leukemia, so the T cells may come from the graft donor. CDR3 sequence reads: CASDGQGPYEQYF. CDR3 in DNA: TGTGCCAGCGATGGACAGGGCCCTTACGAGCAGTACTTC.